Below, 3 T cell receptor beta chains from the same sample are listed, as sequenced in a study of T cell clonality in common variable immunodeficiency. Here immunoSEQ multiplex PCR was the method, and the copy in TCRdb shows in-frame clones only, minus some. The sample contains more than 30,000 clones, none occurring once; about 1% lies in the top ten. Input material: peripheral blood mononuclear cells. Receptors originate from a person between 18 and 75 years old in good health.

This clone was counted ten times or more. The observed sequence ends 3 residues before the CDR3 terminus, with the missing tail filled in from the germline J gene. The genes are TRBV14 and TRBJ2-1; 7 nucleotides agree with TRBD1. Looked up from germline, CDR1 is SGHDN and CDR2 is FVKESK. This CDR3 has 15 residues. Trimming took 4 bases from V and 4 from J; bases not matched to a gene: 7. CDR3 bases read: TGTGCCAGCAGCCCTTCCGACAGGGTTTACAATGAG. The encoded protein is CASSPSDRVYNE. The entire CDR3 reads CASSPSDRVYNEQFF.

This clone was counted many times. The read terminates 3 residues before the CDR3 end, so the remaining end is supplied by the germline J gene. This rearrangement joins TRBV20-1 to TRBJ2-7, with TRBD2 identical over 8 bases. Germline trimming cut 3 bases from V and 0 bases from J; bases unmatched to any gene: 4. In germline, CDR1 is DFQATT, CDR2 SNEGSKA (reference sequence). This CDR3 region has 14 residues. This CDR3 reads CSASPSGYSYEQYF. The CDR3 DNA, read in part, is TGCAGTGCTAGTCCTAGCGGGTACTCCTACGAG.

The sample holds many counts of this clone. The read terminates 3 residues before the CDR3 end, so the remaining end is supplied by the germline J gene. This rearrangement joins TRBV5-6 to TRBJ1-2, with TRBD1 matching over 8 bases. Germline CDR1 and CDR2: SGHDT and YYEEEE. There are 14 residues in the CDR3. Trimming took 5 bases from V and 3 from J; bases not matched to a gene: 6. The covered CDR3 bases are TGTGCCAGCAGGATTACAGGGGGGGACTATGGC. It is translated as CASRITGGDYG. In full, the CDR3 reads CASRITGGDYGYTF. The variable domain in full, with the rest retrieved from reference TRBV5-6 and TRBJ1-2, is DAGVTQSPTHLIKTRGQQVTLRCSPKSGHDTVSWYQQALGQGPQFIFQYYEEEERQRGNFPDRFSGHQFPNYSSELNVNALLLGDSALYLCASRITGGDYGYTFGSGTRLTVV.